Listed below are T cell receptor beta chains from one sample, sequenced in a study of human T cells and chemical hapten exposure. TCRdb re-analysed the 5' RACE reads in MiXCR, keeping a single row per CDR3 protein. The sample comprises about 140,000 distinct CDR3 sequences, 3.5% to 5% of which are singletons, and over 1.1% rests with the top ten. These receptors all come from a female donor in good health. CDR3s include the opening cysteine and the closing phenylalanine or tryptophan. D genes are given only for firm matches. Some rows mark clone size as missing; the rest say once, few, many or name a class of expanded clone.

D | J | V | size | CDR3 | DNA
TRBD1 | TRBJ2-5 | TRBV18 | many | CASSQGQGVAETQYF | TGTGCCAGCTCGCAGGGACAGGGTGTTGCTGAGACCCAGTACTTC
TRBD1 | TRBJ2-2 | TRBV20-1 | many | CSARRQGRAGELFF | TGCAGTGCAAGACGACAGGGGCGGGCCGGGGAGCTGTTTTTT
TRBD2 | TRBJ2-3 | TRBV7-3 | many | CASSTSPSGLSTDTQYF | TGTGCCAGCAGCACCTCTCCTAGCGGACTTAGCACAGATACGCAGTATTTT
. | TRBJ1-4 | TRBV27 | many | CASSWHRTNEKLFF | TGTGCCAGCAGTTGGCACAGAACAAATGAAAAACTGTTTTTT
TRBD2 | TRBJ2-3 | TRBV3-1 | many | CASSQTSGARTDTQYF | TGTGCCAGCAGCCAAACTAGCGGGGCCCGCACAGATACGCAGTATTTT
. | TRBJ1-2 | TRBV6-1 | many | CASSPREGYGYTF | TGTGCCAGCAGCCCCAGGGAGGGCTATGGCTACACCTTC
. | TRBJ1-1 | TRBV29-1 | many | CSVEFMSALGLEGLSDTEAFF | TGCAGCGTTGAATTTATGTCGGCTCTAGGACTAGAGGGTTTGTCCGACACTGAAGCTTTCTTT
. | TRBJ1-1 | TRBV7-9 | many | CASSLRQVTEAFF | TGTGCCAGCAGCTTACGTCAGGTGACTGAAGCTTTCTTT
. | TRBJ1-4 | TRBV7-8 | many | CASKSRVGTNEKLFF | TGTGCCAGCAAGAGTAGGGTCGGGACTAATGAAAAACTGTTTTTT
. | TRBJ2-1 | TRBV7-9 | many | CASSLVRVGNEQFF | TGTGCCAGCAGCTTAGTCCGCGTGGGTAATGAGCAGTTCTTC
. | TRBJ1-1 | TRBV9 | many | CASSITGRNTEAFF | TGTGCCAGCAGCATTACAGGGAGGAACACTGAAGCTTTCTTT
TRBD1 | TRBJ1-4 | TRBV4-3 | many | CASSRADRGDEKLFF | TGCGCCAGCAGCCGGGCCGACAGGGGTGATGAAAAACTGTTTTTT
TRBD1 | TRBJ1-5 | TRBV20-1 | many | CSATKNRGFNQPQHF | TGCAGTGCAACTAAAAACAGGGGATTCAATCAGCCCCAGCATTTT
. | TRBJ1-5 | TRBV28 | many | CASSVRGQPQHF | TGTGCCAGCAGCGTGAGGGGTCAGCCCCAGCATTTT
. | TRBJ1-1 | TRBV5-1 | many | CASSLLGDTEAFF | TGCGCCAGCAGCTTGCTGGGGGACACTGAAGCTTTCTTT
. | TRBJ2-4 | TRBV4-1 | many | CASSHGPGSSIQYF | TGCGCCAGCAGCCATGGGCCCGGGTCTAGCATTCAGTACTTC
. | TRBJ1-1 | TRBV7-8 | many | CASSSQEEAGTEAFF | TGTGCCAGCAGCTCACAAGAGGAGGCGGGCACTGAAGCTTTCTTT
TRBD1 | TRBJ1-2 | TRBV28 | many | CASTRQGSGYGYTF | TGTGCCAGCACCAGACAGGGGTCGGGCTATGGCTACACCTTC
. | TRBJ2-1 | TRBV7-2 | many | CATSLGISSYNEQFF | TGTGCCACCTCGCTGGGGATTAGCTCCTACAATGAGCAGTTCTTC
. | TRBJ2-2 | TRBV12-3/TRBV12-4 | many | CASSPAAGRTGELFF | TGTGCCAGCAGCCCGGCGGCAGGGCGCACCGGGGAGCTGTTTTTT
. | TRBJ2-7 | TRBV30 | few | CAWSGQSTQYF | TGTGCCTGGAGTGGACAAAGCACCCAGTACTTC
. | TRBJ1-1 | TRBV11-2 | few | CASSPPGGDGVRNTEAFF | TGTGCCAGCAGTCCCCCGGGTGGGGATGGGGTGAGGAACACTGAAGCTTTCTTT
. | TRBJ2-7 | TRBV5-1 | many | CASSLEGLPYEQYF | TGCGCCAGCAGCTTGGAGGGGCTACCCTACGAGCAGTACTTC
TRBD1 | TRBJ2-1 | TRBV24-1 | many | CATSDRTGGYNEQFF | TGTGCCACCAGTGATAGAACAGGGGGCTACAATGAGCAGTTCTTC
TRBD2 | TRBJ2-4 | TRBV4-2 | many | CASSHGEGGQKNIQYF | TGTGCCAGCAGCCACGGGGAGGGAGGACAAAAAAACATTCAGTACTTC
. | TRBJ1-1 | TRBV7-8 | . | CASSFRPLVLITEAFF | TGTGCCAGCAGCTTTCGGCCGCTTGTTTTGATCACTGAAGCTTTCTTT
. | TRBJ2-1 | TRBV7-9 | many | CASRPSAGPNEQFF | TGTGCCAGCAGACCCAGCGCGGGCCCTAATGAGCAGTTCTTC
. | TRBJ1-2 | TRBV6-1 | many | CASGSYGYTF | TGTGCCAGCGGTAGCTATGGCTACACCTTC
. | TRBJ2-7 | TRBV29-1 | . | CSVEGLGNPYEQYF | TGCAGCGTTGAAGGGCTGGGAAACCCTTACGAGCAGTACTTC
TRBD1 | TRBJ1-5 | TRBV12-3/TRBV12-4 | many | CASSSRTGGRQPQHF | TGTGCCAGCAGTTCCCGGACAGGGGGCAGACAGCCCCAGCATTTT
TRBD1 | TRBJ2-7 | TRBV12-3/TRBV12-4 | . | CASSRDRVYEQYF | TGTGCCAGCAGTCGGGACAGGGTTTACGAGCAGTACTTC
. | TRBJ1-5 | TRBV19 | many | CASSMGQGRQPQHF | TGTGCCAGTAGTATGGGGCAGGGGAGGCAGCCCCAGCATTTT
TRBD1 | TRBJ2-7 | TRBV20-1 | many | CSARATIQGDFYEQYF | TGCAGTGCTAGAGCTACTATACAGGGGGACTTCTACGAGCAGTACTTC
. | TRBJ2-7 | TRBV29-1 | many | CSAGGGPNYEQYF | TGCAGCGCTGGGGGGGGGCCTAACTACGAGCAGTACTTC
. | TRBJ2-3 | TRBV5-6 | many | CASSQDGELQYF | TGTGCCAGCAGCCAGGACGGAGAGCTTCAGTATTTT
. | TRBJ1-6 | TRBV2 | many | CASSELLGGSPLHF | TGTGCCAGCAGTGAATTGCTGGGTGGCTCACCCCTCCACTTT
TRBD1 | TRBJ1-1 | TRBV2 | . | CATRTGDTEAFF | TGTGCCACCAGGACAGGGGACACTGAAGCTTTCTTT
. | TRBJ1-5 | TRBV20-1 | many | CSAQTYSNQPQHF | TGCAGTGCCCAGACTTATAGCAATCAGCCCCAGCATTTT
. | TRBJ1-1 | TRBV9 | many | CASSAERGSEAFF | TGTGCCAGCAGCGCCGAGAGGGGGTCTGAAGCTTTCTTT
TRBD2 | TRBJ2-1 | TRBV6-6 | . | CASRRGGRLSYNEQFF | TGTGCCAGCAGACGGGGGGGACGGTTGTCCTACAATGAGCAGTTCTTC
. | TRBJ1-3 | TRBV12-3/TRBV12-4 | many | CASSLGAGVGNTIYF | TGTGCCAGCAGTTTAGGGGCGGGGGTCGGAAACACCATATATTTT
. | TRBJ2-7 | TRBV27 | . | CASSSYRGNEQYF | TGTGCCAGCAGTTCCTATCGGGGTAACGAGCAGTACTTC
TRBD2 | TRBJ2-3 | TRBV20-1 | many | CSAVMSGKGADTQYF | TGCAGTGCCGTGATGAGCGGGAAAGGGGCAGATACGCAGTATTTT
. | TRBJ2-1 | TRBV10-3 | many | CAIGLENDNEQFF | TGTGCCATCGGGCTAGAAAACGACAATGAGCAGTTCTTC
. | TRBJ2-3 | TRBV5-1 | many | CASSSDSTDTQYF | TGCGCCAGCAGCTCGGACAGCACAGATACGCAGTATTTT
. | TRBJ1-1 | TRBV7-2 | few | CASSLDPRGYRRNTEAFF | TGTGCCAGCAGCTTGGATCCCAGGGGATATAGGAGGAACACTGAAGCTTTCTTT
. | TRBJ2-1 | TRBV15 | many | CATSSYAGFSPNEQFF | TGTGCCACCAGCAGCTATGCGGGATTTTCCCCCAATGAGCAGTTCTTC
TRBD2 | TRBJ2-3 | TRBV6-2/TRBV6-3 | many | CASSPGLAGALDTQYF | TGTGCCAGCAGTCCGGGACTAGCGGGGGCCCTGGATACGCAGTATTTT